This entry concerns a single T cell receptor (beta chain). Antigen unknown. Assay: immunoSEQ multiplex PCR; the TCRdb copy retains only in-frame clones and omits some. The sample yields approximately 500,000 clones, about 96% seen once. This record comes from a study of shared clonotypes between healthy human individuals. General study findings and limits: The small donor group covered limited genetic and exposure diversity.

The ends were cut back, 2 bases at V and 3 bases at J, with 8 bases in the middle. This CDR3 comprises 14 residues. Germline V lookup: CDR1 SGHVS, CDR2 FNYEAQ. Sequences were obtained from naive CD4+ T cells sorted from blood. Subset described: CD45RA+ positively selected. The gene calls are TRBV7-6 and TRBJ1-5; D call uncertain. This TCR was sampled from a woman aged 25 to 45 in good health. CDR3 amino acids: CASSLYGPNQPQHF. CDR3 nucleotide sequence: TGTGCCAGCAGCTTATACGGACCCAATCAGCCCCAGCATTTT.